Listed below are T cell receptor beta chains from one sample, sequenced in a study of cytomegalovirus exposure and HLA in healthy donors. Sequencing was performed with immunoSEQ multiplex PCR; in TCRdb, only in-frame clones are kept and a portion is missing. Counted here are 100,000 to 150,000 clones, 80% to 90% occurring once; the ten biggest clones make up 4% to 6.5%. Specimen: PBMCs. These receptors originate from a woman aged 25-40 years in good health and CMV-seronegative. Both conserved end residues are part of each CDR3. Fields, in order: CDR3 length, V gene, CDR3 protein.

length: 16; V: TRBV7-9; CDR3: CASSETMPGQGGEQFF
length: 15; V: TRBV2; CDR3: CASRSVGTSNQPQHF
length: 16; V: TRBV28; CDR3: CASSSMPGQGYNEQFF
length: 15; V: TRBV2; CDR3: CASRPTPGGNQPQHF
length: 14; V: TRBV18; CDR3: CASSLGQGMDGYTF
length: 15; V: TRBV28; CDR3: CASELAGGYGETQYF
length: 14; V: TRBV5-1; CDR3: CASSKSSGQETQYF
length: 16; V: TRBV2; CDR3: CASSVRRLAGPNEQFF
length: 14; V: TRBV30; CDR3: CAWRKTGSNQPQHF
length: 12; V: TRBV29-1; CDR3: CSVGQGTDTQYF
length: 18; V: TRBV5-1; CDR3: CASSLSLGQGGKNEKLFF
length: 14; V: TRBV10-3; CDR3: CAISKTDINTEAFF
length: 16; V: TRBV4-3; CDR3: CASSQEITSGSYEQYF
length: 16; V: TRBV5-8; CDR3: CASRLDRAWENTEAFF
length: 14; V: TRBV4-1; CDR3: CASSQDRVNYGYTF
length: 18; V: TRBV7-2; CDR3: CASSPDSIGTGGRNTQYF
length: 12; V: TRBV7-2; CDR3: CASSSSTDTQYF
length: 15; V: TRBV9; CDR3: CASTPGTGWSDTQYF
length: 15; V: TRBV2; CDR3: CASSPGAGGLYEQYF
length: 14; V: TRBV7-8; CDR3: CASSLFGQGEEQYF
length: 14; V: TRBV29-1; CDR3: CSGKYRGVANEQFF
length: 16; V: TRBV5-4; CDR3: CASSLDGTGLNTEAFF
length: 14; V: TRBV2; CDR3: CASRRTGLNYGYTF
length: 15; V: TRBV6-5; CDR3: CASRLLTGGAGELFF
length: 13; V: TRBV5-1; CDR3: CASKTATNEKLFF
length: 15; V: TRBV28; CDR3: CASSLQGTYLYGYTF
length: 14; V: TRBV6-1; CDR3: CASSKVEGLYGYTF
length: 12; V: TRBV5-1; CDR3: CASSLESDGYTF
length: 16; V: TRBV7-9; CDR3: CASSEGLPSGGYGYTF
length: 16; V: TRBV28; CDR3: CASSLSTGVLQETQYF
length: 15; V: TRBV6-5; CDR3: CASSYAPDSNQPQHF
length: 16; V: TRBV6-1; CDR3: CASSEGPSGGADTQYF
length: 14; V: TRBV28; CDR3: CATTGSSYNSPLHF